This T cell receptor beta chain emerged from a study of response to subunit inactivated influenza vaccine. TCRdb reprocessed the RT-PCR reads with MiXCR, giving one entry per CDR3 protein. The sample yields about 700,000 distinct CDR3 sequences, approximately 15% seen once. The CDR3 spans 15 residues. V lost 3 bases and J lost 1, with 12 bases in between. The sample here was PBMCs from blood, taken 14 days before vaccination. The V call is TRBV12-3 or TRBV12-4, the J call TRBJ1-1; D ambiguous. The receptor was isolated from a man in his fifties or sixties who received an inactivated influenza vaccine. This CDR3 is CASSFGQMTNTEAFF. DNA of the CDR3: TGTGCCAGCAGTTTTGGGCAGATGACGAACACTGAAGCTTTCTTT.